These 23 T cell receptor beta chains were sequenced from one sample in a study of identical twins. MiXCR was run by TCRdb on the 5' RACE reads, yielding one entry per CDR3 protein. The sample lists 350,000 or so distinct CDR3 sequences; around 9% were seen once. Sequenced input: naive T cells sorted from blood. Receptors were obtained from a woman in her forties or fifties in good health.

This clonotype was observed at least ten times. This chain joins TRBV10-1 and TRBJ1-5; D gene unclear. CDR3 length equals 13 residues. The V and J ends lost 5 bases and 0 bases respectively, with 5 bases between them. The germline CDR1 and CDR2 sequences are WNHNN and SYGVQD (reference sequence). CDR3 sequence reads: CASSTDSNQPQHF. CDR3 DNA sequence: TGCGCCAGCAGTACAGATAGCAATCAGCCCCAGCATTTT.

In its sample, this clonotype was seen a few times. This chain uses TRBV7-8 with TRBJ1-1; D is unclear. The V and J ends lost 1 base and 5 bases respectively, with 11 bases between them. CDR1 and CDR2 (germline): SGHVS, FQNEAQ. The CDR3 length is 14 residues. The CDR3 is CASSLEWAETEAFF. For the CDR3, the DNA is TGTGCCAGCAGCTTAGAATGGGCAGAAACTGAAGCTTTCTTT.

This chain joins TRBV9 and TRBJ1-1; D is unclear. The germline V gene encodes CDR1 SGDLS and CDR2 YYNGEE. The CDR3 spans 15 residues. V dropped 0 bases and J dropped 1 base, with 10 bases sitting between them. The CDR3 DNA is TGTGCCAGCAGCGTAGTAGCGGCTACGAACACTGAAGCTTTCTTT. It codes for CASSVVAATNTEAFF.

V usage is TRBV5-1 and J usage is TRBJ2-4; 7 positions agree with TRBD1. Germline loops: CDR1 SGHRS, CDR2 YFSETQ. This CDR3 has 16 residues. The J segment lost 3 bases and the V segment lost 0 bases, leaving 6 bases of the junction unmatched. In DNA, the CDR3 is TGCGCCAGCAGCTTGGAACAGGGGCTCGTCAAAAACATTCAGTACTTC. Protein product: CASSLEQGLVKNIQYF.

The CDR3 bases are TGCAGTGCTAGCCAGTACCGGATGGGTGATGAAAAACTGTTTTTT. This codes for CSASQYRMGDEKLFF. The chain is built from TRBV20-1 and TRBJ1-4; no firm D call. Germline CDR1 DFQATT, CDR2 SNEGSKA (reference sequence). V was trimmed by 3 bases and J by 6 bases, leaving 17 bases between them. This CDR3 has 15 amino acids.

CDR3 bases: TGTGCCAGCAGCCAAGATGGCAGTAACGTAGCGGGAGTAGTTTACAATGAGCAGTTCTTC. As protein: CASSQDGSNVAGVVYNEQFF. V and J are TRBV4-2 and TRBJ2-1; 9 nucleotides align to TRBD2. CDR1 LGHNA and CDR2 YNFKEQ come from the germline V gene. This CDR3 is built from 20 residues. V was pared by 0 bases and J by 4 bases, with 16 bases of the junction left unmatched.

The chain carries TRBV10-1 and TRBJ2-3, with TRBD1 matching 7 bases. The CDR3 consists of 16 residues. Germline loops: CDR1 WNHNN, CDR2 SYGVQD (reference sequence). V dropped 4 bases and J dropped 5; count of bases not matched to a gene: 12. CDR3 DNA sequence: TGCGCCAGCAGTGTCGACAGGGAAAGGGCAGGAGATACGCAGTATTTT. Its translation: CASSVDRERAGDTQYF.

The table lists this clonotype with many counts. This chain uses TRBV5-1 with TRBJ2-2, with 7 positions matching TRBD2. Germline trimming cut 2 bases from V and 3 bases from J; bases unmatched to any gene: 4. Germline V gives CDR1 SGHRS, CDR2 YFSETQ. The CDR3 consists of 15 residues. In DNA, the CDR3 is TGCGCCAGCAGCTTCCGGGGGGTTGACACCGGGGAGCTGTTTTTT. Amino acid sequence: CASSFRGVDTGELFF.

The J gene is TRBJ1-2, the V gene TRBV20-1, with 7 positions matching TRBD1. Germline CDR1 DFQATT, CDR2 SNEGSKA (reference sequence). The CDR3 is 13 residues long. After removal of 0 bases from V and 8 bases from J, the junction contained 6 bases not matched to a gene. CDR3 protein: CSARDWTGQGYTF. The CDR3 bases are TGCAGTGCTAGAGATTGGACAGGCCAGGGCTACACCTTC.

The rearrangement uses TRBV4-1 and TRBJ2-2; D perhaps matches TRBD2 (5 bases). Trimming removed 1 base from V and 2 bases from J, with 17 bases in between. The CDR3 covers 18 residues. CDR1 is MGHRA, CDR2 YSYEKL, per germline. CDR3 nucleotides: TGCGCCAGCAGCCAAGGTCCTTACGGGAACTTAAACACCGGGGAGCTGTTTTTT. Its translation is CASSQGPYGNLNTGELFF.

This clonotype was seen a handful of times. The rearrangement uses TRBV19 and TRBJ2-7; the D is unclear. CDR3 size: 15 residues. Germline CDR1 and CDR2: LNHDA and SQIVND (reference sequence). With 1 base removed from V and 0 bases from J, the gap between germline ends came to 10 bases. The CDR3 protein is CASSIVATSSYEQYF. The CDR3 nucleotides are TGTGCCAGTAGTATAGTAGCTACAAGCTCCTACGAGCAGTACTTC.

V gene TRBV10-3 combines with J gene TRBJ2-7, with a weak D call TRBD2 (7 bases). This CDR3 has 12 amino acids. Trimming removed 7 bases at V and 7 bases at J, with 14 bases between. Germline V gives CDR1 ENHRY, CDR2 SYGVKD. The CDR3 bases are TGTGCCATCAATGAAGGGGGAGGGGAGCAGTACTTC. It is translated as CAINEGGGEQYF.

The table lists this clonotype with a few counts. CDR3 nucleotide sequence: TGTGCCAGCAGCTCCTCCGGGACAGGGGGCTTAGGGGGCACAGATACGCAGTATTTT. Its translation: CASSSSGTGGLGGTDTQYF. The J gene is TRBJ2-3, the V gene TRBV7-3; 12 nucleotides line up with TRBD1. The CDR3 has 19 residues. Trimming removed 4 bases from V and 1 base from J; junction bases left unmatched: 12. Germline V CDR1 and CDR2: SGHTA, FQGTGA.

The table lists this clonotype with many counts. The chain is built from TRBV7-8 and TRBJ2-5; 7 bases line up with TRBD1. The CDR3 has 15 amino acids. Trimming at V came to 5 bases and at J to 0 bases, leaving 6 bases not matched to a gene. Germline V gene sequence: CDR1 SGHVS, CDR2 FQNEAQ. The chain's CDR3 is CASSPDRSNQETQYF. The CDR3 DNA reads as TGTGCCAGCAGCCCGGACAGGAGTAACCAAGAGACCCAGTACTTC. The whole variable domain, remainder taken from reference TRBV7-8 and TRBJ2-5, is GAGVSQSPRYKVAKRGQDVALRCDPISGHVSLFWYQQALGQGPEFLTYFQNEAQLDKSGLPSDRFFAERPEGSVSTLKIQRTQQEDSAVYLCASSPDRSNQETQYFGPGTRLLVL.

This clonotype was observed a handful of times. V usage is TRBV20-1 and J usage is TRBJ2-5; tentatively, D is TRBD1 or TRBD2 (5 bases each). The CDR3 sequence is 15 residues long. The germline CDR1 and CDR2 sequences are DFQATT and SNEGSKA (reference sequence). Trimming cost V 6 bases and J 1 base, with 18 bases left between them. CDR3 protein: CSARTGTEVQETQYF. Here the CDR3 DNA reads TGCAGTGCACGTACCGGGACGGAAGTCCAAGAGACCCAGTACTTC.

This clonotype was observed a handful of times. This chain links TRBV6-1 with TRBJ2-1; TRBD1 agrees at 9 bases. J gave up 4 bases and V 2 bases, and 6 bases lay outside the gene matches. The CDR3 has 16 residues. Germline assignment: CDR1 MNHNS and CDR2 SASEGT. CDR3 region: CASSEIQGQGYNEQFF. The CDR3 nucleotides read TGTGCCAGCAGTGAAATTCAGGGACAGGGATACAATGAGCAGTTCTTC.

This clonotype occurred many times. The chain combines TRBV5-1 with TRBJ1-1; D call uncertain. V was pared by 0 bases and J by 4 bases, with 4 bases between. Germline CDR1 and CDR2: SGHRS and YFSETQ. CDR3 length: 12 amino acids. CDR3 DNA sequence: TGCGCCAGCAGCTTGGGCAGCACTGAAGCTTTCTTT. Its translation is CASSLGSTEAFF. The variable domain in full, completed from reference TRBV5-1 and TRBJ1-1, reads KAGVTQTPRYLIKTRGQQVTLSCSPISGHRSVSWYQQTPGQGLQFLFEYFSETQRNKGNFPGRFSGRQFSNSRSEMNVSTLELGDSALYLCASSLGSTEAFFGQGTRLTVV.

V and J are TRBV5-6 and TRBJ2-1; 9 bases are shared with TRBD2. The germline CDR1 and CDR2 sequences are SGHDT and YYEEEE. V dropped 0 bases and J dropped 7; count of bases not matched to a gene: 8. This CDR3 is 16 amino acids long. The CDR3 here is CASSLEGSGRSNEQFF. In DNA, the CDR3 is TGTGCCAGCAGCTTGGAGGGGAGCGGGAGGTCAAATGAGCAGTTCTTC.

This clonotype was recorded many times. The chain employs TRBV5-1 and TRBJ1-1, with D possibly TRBD1 on 6 matching bases. V dropped 4 bases and J dropped 8 bases, with 15 bases sitting between them. This CDR3 spans 13 amino acids. The germline CDR1 and CDR2 sequences are SGHRS and YFSETQ. Here the CDR3 DNA reads TGCGCCAGCAGCCGGACCCAGGGGCGAGAAGCTTTCTTT. Translated, it gives CASSRTQGREAFF.

This clonotype was counted a few times. The chain carries TRBV7-9 and TRBJ2-5; possible D gene TRBD1, 6 bases. Germline V lookup: CDR1 SEHNR, CDR2 FQNEAQ (reference sequence). V dropped 5 bases and J dropped 2 bases, with 24 bases sitting between them. The CDR3 runs 18 residues. The CDR3 DNA sequence: TGTGCCAGCAGCCTCGGGGCAGGGGCGAGGGTCGGACAAGAGACCCAGTACTTC. Protein sequence: CASSLGAGARVGQETQYF.

Only a few counts were recorded for this clonotype. The chain links TRBV12-3 or TRBV12-4 to TRBJ1-5; no clear D gene. This CDR3 spans 11 amino acids. The V gene lost 6 bases and the J gene lost 4 bases, with 4 bases spanning the gap. CDR3 DNA: TGTGCCAGCAGGCTGAATCAGCCCCAGCATTTT. It codes for CASRLNQPQHF.

This chain uses TRBV6-5 with TRBJ2-5; TRBD2 agrees at 8 bases. Germline-derived CDR1 and CDR2 are MNHEY and SVGAGI. V lost 6 bases to trimming and J lost 4 bases; unmatched junction nucleotides: 10. This CDR3 spans 15 amino acids. The CDR3 DNA follows: TGTGCCAGCAGCCCCCCAGCGGGAGATAGAGAGACCCAGTACTTC. Protein sequence: CASSPPAGDRETQYF.

This clonotype was seen at least ten times. This chain joins TRBV10-3 and TRBJ2-1, with TRBD2 identical over 7 bases. Unmatched junction bases numbered 4, after V lost 3 bases and J lost 5 bases. The CDR3 has 14 amino acids. Germline CDR1 ENHRY, CDR2 SYGVKD. Here the CDR3 reads CAISDRGGDNEQFF. CDR3 coding DNA: TGTGCCATCAGTGATAGGGGAGGGGACAATGAGCAGTTCTTC.